These 28 T cell receptor beta chains were sequenced from one sample in a study of blood T cell repertoires in COVID-19. This table comes from immunoSEQ multiplex PCR, and its TCRdb copy is limited to in-frame clones, with some not included. The profile shows around 160,000 clones, 85% to 90% of them singletons. Source material: peripheral blood. These receptors all stem from a man between 18 and 35 years old with COVID-19, enrolled during active disease.

The CDR3 DNA reads TGTGCCAGCAGCGCGAGGGAACTAGTAGCCGGGGAGCTGTTTTTT. Translated: CASSARELVAGELFF. The chain uses TRBV9 and TRBJ2-2; TRBD2 might be the D (5 bases). Germline V gives CDR1 SGDLS, CDR2 YYNGEE. V gave up 3 bases and J gave up 6 bases, with 15 bases separating them. This CDR3 spans 15 amino acids.

A single count supports this clone. The chain employs TRBV4-3 and TRBJ2-6, with D perhaps TRBD1 (5 bases). This CDR3 spans 16 amino acids. The V and J ends lost 3 bases and 1 base respectively, with 10 bases between them. Germline assignment: CDR1 LGHNA and CDR2 YSLEER. CDR3: CASSQGQGSGANVLTF. Written as DNA, the CDR3 is TGCGCCAGCAGCCAGGGGCAAGGGTCTGGGGCCAACGTCCTGACTTTC.

The chain couples TRBV10-3 to TRBJ2-6; tentative D call: TRBD1 (5 bases). Trimming shortened V by 7 bases and J by 2 bases, and 15 bases separated the two germline ends. CDR1 ENHRY and CDR2 SYGVKD come from the germline V gene. The CDR3 runs to 16 residues. CDR3 DNA sequence: TGTGCCATCACGGCAGGGTTAACGGCTGGGGCCAACGTCCTGACTTTC. Protein sequence: CAITAGLTAGANVLTF.

The chain combines TRBV28 with TRBJ2-2; TRBD2 matches at 13 bases. Looked up from germline, CDR1 is MDHEN and CDR2 is SYDVKM. Germline trimming cut 5 bases from V and 4 bases from J; bases unmatched to any gene: 4. The CDR3 totals 16 residues. The CDR3 reads CASSHGLAGVTGELFF. In DNA form, the CDR3 reads TGTGCCAGCAGTCACGGACTAGCGGGAGTCACCGGGGAGCTGTTTTTT.

The J gene is TRBJ1-4, the V gene TRBV29-1, with D possibly TRBD1 on 6 matching bases. Trimming left V 3 bases short and J 8 bases short, with 13 bases between. The CDR3 extends over 13 amino acids. The germline V gene has CDR1 SQVTM and CDR2 ANQGSEA. DNA of the CDR3: TGCAGCGTTGACAGGGGAATCGGGGAAAAACTGTTTTTT. The encoded protein is CSVDRGIGEKLFF. Full variable domain (remainder filled in from reference TRBV29-1 and TRBJ1-4): SAVISQKPSRDICQRGTSLTIQCQVDSQVTMMFWYRQQPGQSLTLIATANQGSEATYESGFVIDKFPISRPNLTFSTLTVSNMSPEDSSIYLCSVDRGIGEKLFFGSGTQLSVL.

The V and J genes are TRBV19 and TRBJ2-2; TRBD2 aligns across 16 bases. The germline V gene has CDR1 LNHDA and CDR2 SQIVND (reference sequence). V was pared by 5 bases and J by 4 bases, with 4 bases of the junction left unmatched. The CDR3 covers 17 residues. The CDR3 loop reads CASSGTSGRAPTGELFF. The DNA of the CDR3 is TGTGCCAGTAGTGGGACTAGCGGGAGGGCCCCCACCGGGGAGCTGTTTTTT.

V is TRBV10-2 and J is TRBJ1-2, with D maybe TRBD1 (5 bases). This CDR3 spans 12 amino acids. The germline V gene encodes CDR1 WSHSY and CDR2 SAAADI. Trimming removed 7 bases from V and 8 bases from J, with 14 bases in between. CDR3 in DNA: TGCGCCAGCATCCAGGGCCGACCGGGCTACACCTTC. It specifies CASIQGRPGYTF.

The CDR3: CASSTPREQFF. CDR3 nucleotide sequence: TGTGCCAGCAGTACGCCGCGGGAGCAGTTCTTC. This chain connects TRBV6-5 to TRBJ2-1; the D is unclear. Trimming cost V 5 bases and J 10 bases, with 9 bases left between them. Germline loops: CDR1 MNHEY, CDR2 SVGAGI. The CDR3 contains 11 residues.

The chain combines TRBV27 with TRBJ2-1, with 14 positions matching TRBD2. The CDR3 runs 17 residues. V gave up 6 bases and J gave up 2 bases; unmatched junction bases: 6. Germline V gives CDR1 MNHEY, CDR2 SMNVEV (reference sequence). The CDR3 DNA reads as TGTGCCAGCAGACCGAAGACTAGCGGGAGGGCCTACAATGAGCAGTTCTTC. It encodes CASRPKTSGRAYNEQFF.

This clone has just one count. V usage is TRBV7-2 and J usage is TRBJ1-2; D not certain. Germline CDR1 and CDR2: SGHTA and FQGNSA. V was pared by 5 bases and J by 5 bases, with 6 bases between. The CDR3 consists of 11 residues. CDR3: CASSPTYGYTF. The CDR3 coding sequence is TGTGCCAGCAGCCCTACGTATGGCTACACCTTC.

The chain carries TRBV28 and TRBJ1-4; TRBD1 matches at 7 bases. Germline loops: CDR1 MDHEN, CDR2 SYDVKM. This CDR3 has 15 residues. V shed 8 bases and J 6 bases; nucleotides not matched to a gene: 12. The CDR3 sequence: CASSFGQANDEKLFF. For the CDR3, the DNA is TGTGCCAGCTCCTTTGGACAGGCCAATGATGAAAAACTGTTTTTT. Full variable domain (rest looked up from reference TRBV28 and TRBJ1-4): DVKVTQSSRYLVKRTGEKVFLECVQDMDHENMFWYRQDPGLGLRLIYFSYDVKMKEKGDIPEGYSVSREKKERFSLILESASTNQTSMYLCASSFGQANDEKLFFGSGTQLSVL.

The rearrangement uses TRBV25-1 and TRBJ2-6, with D possibly matching TRBD2 (5 bases). Between the trimmed V and J ends, which lost 0 bases and 1 base, there was a span of 7 bases. The CDR3 totals 16 residues. The germline V gene encodes CDR1 MGHDK and CDR2 SYGVNS. CDR3 amino acids: CASSEYGGSGANVLTF. For the CDR3, the DNA is TGTGCCAGCAGTGAATATGGCGGGTCTGGGGCCAACGTCCTGACTTTC.

The CDR3 nucleotides are TGTGCCAGTAGTCATACAGGGACCTCTGGAAACACCATATATTTT. This encodes CASSHTGTSGNTIYF. V usage is TRBV19 and J usage is TRBJ1-3, with D possibly TRBD1 on 6 matching bases. The V end was cut by 5 bases, the J end by 0 bases, with 11 bases between. The germline CDR1 and CDR2 sequences are LNHDA and SQIVND (reference sequence). The CDR3 has 15 residues. The full variable domain, its missing parts supplied by reference TRBV19 and TRBJ1-3, is DGGITQSPKYLFRKEGQNVTLSCEQNLNHDAMYWYRQDPGQGLRLIYYSQIVNDFQKGDIAEGYSVSREKKESFPLTVTSAQKNPTAFYLCASSHTGTSGNTIYFGEGSWLTVV.

This clone occurred once. The chain recombines TRBV30 with TRBJ1-1; 9 nucleotides match TRBD1. Germline V gene sequence: CDR1 GTSNPN, CDR2 SVGIG (reference sequence). The CDR3 length is 13 residues. V shed 0 bases and J 7 bases; nucleotides not matched to a gene: 3. The CDR3 reads CAWSVWDRVEAFF. The CDR3 DNA sequence: TGTGCCTGGAGTGTATGGGACAGGGTTGAAGCTTTCTTT.

V usage is TRBV19 and J usage is TRBJ2-5; D uncertain. V was cut by 4 bases and J by 4 bases, with 10 bases left in between. The CDR3 is 13 residues long. Germline loops: CDR1 LNHDA, CDR2 SQIVND (reference sequence). The CDR3 loop reads CASSRLSGETQYF. In nucleotides, the CDR3 is TGTGCCAGTAGTAGACTGTCCGGAGAGACCCAGTACTTC.

The chain joins TRBV19 to TRBJ2-1; 8 bases match TRBD1. CDR3 length equals 15 residues. Germline assignment: CDR1 LNHDA and CDR2 SQIVND (reference sequence). J was trimmed by 5 bases and V by 5 bases; bases with no gene match: 8. The CDR3 loop reads CASSPRQGTHNEQFF. The CDR3 DNA is TGTGCCAGTAGTCCCCGACAGGGGACTCACAATGAGCAGTTCTTC.

The rearrangement joins TRBV6-2 or TRBV6-3 to TRBJ2-3; D perhaps matches TRBD2 (5 bases). Between the trimmed V and J ends, which lost 4 bases and 1 base, there was a span of 18 bases. Germline loops: CDR1 MNHEY, CDR2 SVGEGT. This CDR3 region has 17 residues. CDR3 in amino acids: CASSSHVRLGGTDTQYF. The CDR3 bases are TGTGCCAGCAGTTCGCATGTACGACTGGGAGGCACAGATACGCAGTATTTT.

The chain has TRBV2 and TRBJ2-1, with D perhaps matching TRBD1 (6 bases). Germline CDR1 and CDR2: SNHLY and FYNNEI. The CDR3 covers 14 residues. Trimming removed 8 bases from V and 0 bases from J, with 11 bases in between. This CDR3 is CASGGQNSYNEQFF. Here the CDR3 DNA reads TGTGCCAGCGGCGGACAGAACTCCTACAATGAGCAGTTCTTC.

J is TRBJ2-1 and V is TRBV28, with 7 bases aligning to TRBD1. Germline values: CDR1 MDHEN, CDR2 SYDVKM. V was clipped by 8 bases and J by 0 bases; unmatched bases: 7. This CDR3 comprises 15 residues. This CDR3 is CASGNRDSSYNEQFF. Written as DNA, the CDR3 is TGTGCCAGCGGCAACCGGGACAGCTCCTACAATGAGCAGTTCTTC.

The chain uses TRBV5-1 and TRBJ2-7, with D possibly being TRBD1 (5 bases). Trimming took off 0 bases at V and 1 base at J, with 11 bases between the two ends. The V gene's germline CDR1 is SGHRS and CDR2 YFSETQ. This CDR3 has 15 residues. The CDR3 is CASSLAAGRSYEQYF. Written as DNA, the CDR3 is TGCGCCAGCAGCTTGGCGGCAGGGCGGTCCTACGAGCAGTACTTC. The whole variable domain, remainder taken from reference TRBV5-1 and TRBJ2-7, is KAGVTQTPRYLIKTRGQQVTLSCSPISGHRSVSWYQQTPGQGLQFLFEYFSETQRNKGNFPGRFSGRQFSNSRSEMNVSTLELGDSALYLCASSLAAGRSYEQYFGPGTRLTVT.

The CDR3 nucleotides are TGTGCCACCAGCCGGACCTGGAGGGTAACGGGAGGGGTCACAGATACGCAGTATTTT. This translates into CATSRTWRVTGGVTDTQYF. The rearrangement uses TRBV15 and TRBJ2-3; 8 bases are a match to TRBD2. This CDR3 comprises 19 residues. V lost 5 bases and J lost 2; bases outside the gene matches: 18. From germline, CDR1 is LNHNV and CDR2 YYDKDF (reference sequence).

The chain couples TRBV3-1 (or the pseudogene TRBV3-2) to TRBJ1-1; D remains ambiguous. The V and J ends lost 1 base and 4 bases respectively, with 19 bases between them. The CDR3 runs 17 residues. Germline V gives CDR1 LGHDT, CDR2 YNNKEL (reference sequence). CDR3: CASSQVGPNPRGTEAFF. DNA for the CDR3: TGTGCCAGCAGCCAAGTTGGGCCAAACCCCCGGGGCACTGAAGCTTTCTTT.

This chain joins TRBV29-1 and TRBJ1-1; 12 nucleotides agree with TRBD1. The CDR3 is 13 residues long. J gave up 4 bases and V 3 bases, and 0 bases lay outside the gene matches. Germline lookup yields CDR1 SQVTM and CDR2 ANQGSEA. The CDR3 loop is CSVEGQGATEAFF. The CDR3 region has the DNA TGCAGCGTTGAGGGACAGGGGGCCACTGAAGCTTTCTTT.

The rearrangement joins TRBV7-9 to TRBJ1-3; 11 bases are shared with TRBD1. The V gene end was trimmed by 4 bases and the J gene end by 2 bases; junction bases not matched to a gene: 4. Germline-derived CDR1 and CDR2 are SEHNR and FQNEAQ (reference sequence). The CDR3 has 16 residues. CDR3 nucleotides: TGTGCCAGCAGCTCCCAGGACAGGGGGCCTGGAAACACCATATATTTT. It specifies CASSSQDRGPGNTIYF.

The chain combines TRBV29-1 with TRBJ1-1; 7 bases fit TRBD1. CDR3 length: 14 amino acids. The germline CDR1 and CDR2 sequences are SQVTM and ANQGSEA. Unmatched junction bases numbered 9, after V lost 1 base and J lost 7 bases. DNA for the CDR3: TGCAGCGTTGAAGCCCTTATCCGACAGGGTGAAGCTTTCTTT. Translating it yields CSVEALIRQGEAFF.

The rearrangement links TRBV6-5 to TRBJ2-1; TRBD2 agrees at 7 bases. CDR1 MNHEY and CDR2 SVGAGI come from the germline V gene. This CDR3 has 14 amino acids. The V gene end was trimmed by 8 bases and the J gene end by 3 bases; junction bases not matched to a gene: 7. CDR3 residues: CASGPRGSYNEQFF. In DNA, the CDR3 is TGTGCCAGCGGTCCCCGCGGGAGCTACAATGAGCAGTTCTTC.

This clone was recorded only once. The chain carries TRBV6-5 and TRBJ1-1, with TRBD1 matching over 7 bases. Germline trimming cut 0 bases from V and 12 bases from J; bases unmatched to any gene: 4. Germline loops: CDR1 MNHEY, CDR2 SVGAGI. There are 12 residues in the CDR3. CDR3 bases: TGTGCCAGCAGTTACTCAGGGGGCCAATCTTTCTTT. Translation: CASSYSGGQSFF.

This clone has only a few counts. The chain carries TRBV7-6 and TRBJ1-6; D ambiguous. The V and J ends lost 5 bases and 7 bases respectively, with 6 bases between them. Germline V gene data show CDR1 as SGHVS and CDR2 as FNYEAQ. The CDR3 contains 12 residues. DNA of the CDR3: TGTGCCAGCAGCACTAGGAATTCACCCCTCCACTTT. Translated, it gives CASSTRNSPLHF.